This T cell receptor beta chain was identified during a study of blood T cell repertoires in COVID-19. Authors' analysis steps: Reference gene primer amplification in the assay estimated nucleated cell counts. TCRdb's copy holds only in-frame clones and misses some; the assay was immunoSEQ multiplex PCR. That table supplies the V and J calls and clone size; D and trimming were determined from the DNA. The data contain 250,000 to 350,000 clones, about 90% of them seen just once; the ten biggest clones take up roughly 2.9%. The V segment lost 2 bases and the J segment 2 bases; nucleotides outside the gene matches: 9. In germline, CDR1 is LNHDA, CDR2 SQIVND (reference sequence). The CDR3 consists of 18 residues.

The sequenced sample was peripheral blood. This sequence was found in a woman aged 25 to 39 with COVID-19, enrolled during active disease. This chain joins TRBV19 and TRBJ1-1, with 12 bases lining up with TRBD1. CDR3 nucleotides: TGTGCCAGTAGTATAAGCTCGGGACAGGGGGCCGGCAACACTGAAGCTTTCTTT. As protein: CASSISSGQGAGNTEAFF.